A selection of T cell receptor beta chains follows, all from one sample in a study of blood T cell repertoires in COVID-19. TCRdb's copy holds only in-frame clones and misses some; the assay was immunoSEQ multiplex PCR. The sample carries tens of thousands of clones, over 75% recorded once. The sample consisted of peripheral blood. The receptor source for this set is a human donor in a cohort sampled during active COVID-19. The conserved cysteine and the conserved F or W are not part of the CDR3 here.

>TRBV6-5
ASSSTGNYGYT
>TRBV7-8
ASSLWGGDTQY
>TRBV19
ASSILRTGVYYEQY
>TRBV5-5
ASSPSRGEQY
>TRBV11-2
ASSISGEVGGGYT
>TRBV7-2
ASSLGTSGTYNEQF
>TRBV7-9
ASSPTGTSDYNEQF
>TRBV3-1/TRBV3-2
ASSQSSGRSDTQY
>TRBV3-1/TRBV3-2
ASSQGTSGREETQY
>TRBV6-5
ASRAGVIESEQF
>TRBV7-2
ASSLEWTSNYEQY
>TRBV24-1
ATSDPSSRDGYT
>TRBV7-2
ASSLVWSSYEQY
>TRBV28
ASSWRQGDDEKLF
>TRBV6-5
ASSYLSGQGVGEQY
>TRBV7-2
ASSLRTGTDTIY
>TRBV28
ASSRDRRNYGYT
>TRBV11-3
ASSLEEGRENTGELF
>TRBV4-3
ASSQDQGPTDTQY
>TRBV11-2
ASSWGQGGEQF
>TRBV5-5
ASSYDSGNQPQH
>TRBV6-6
ASRSRVVTTETQY
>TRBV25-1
ASSETASNYGYT
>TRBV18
ASSPGAGMMRETQY
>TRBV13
ASSSGLAGDYEQY
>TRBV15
ATSRATDTQY
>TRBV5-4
ASNVQGAGGYT
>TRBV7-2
ASSPQGRNTEAF
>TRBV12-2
ASLDPIRDRGHNSPLH
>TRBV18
ASSPGTSGIQHYEQY
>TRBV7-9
ASFGWEQGIPQETQY
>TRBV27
ASSAGRGDASAYRGYT
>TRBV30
AWGDGRGETQY
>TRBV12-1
ASSFAISGFTETQY
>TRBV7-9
ASSGLPGRIYNEQF
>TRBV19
ASSPLAGGIYEQY
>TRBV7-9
ASSDATGGAQSGNGEAF
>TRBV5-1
ASSETDRNNNEQF
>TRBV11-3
ASSLDGGSVGELF
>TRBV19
ASSVTGTSGRETQY
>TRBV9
ASSPTGGGSNTEAF
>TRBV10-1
ASSEQSDYGYT
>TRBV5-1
ASSLGGQGGYGYT
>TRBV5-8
ASSLGIRVNTEAF
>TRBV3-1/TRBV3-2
ASSQFGSGSSYEQY
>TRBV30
AWGFYSNQPQH
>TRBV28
ASSFRRQGRTLSYEQY
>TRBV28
ASSFSGLANQETQY
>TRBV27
ASSGGTGRGIYNEQF
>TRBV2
ASRTDRDGGYT
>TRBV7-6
ASSPLTGLTSGSKAYEQY
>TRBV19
ASSIQGVTEKLF
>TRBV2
ASSGDRTSNQPQH
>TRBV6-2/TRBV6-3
ASSWLPSAPLGVEQY